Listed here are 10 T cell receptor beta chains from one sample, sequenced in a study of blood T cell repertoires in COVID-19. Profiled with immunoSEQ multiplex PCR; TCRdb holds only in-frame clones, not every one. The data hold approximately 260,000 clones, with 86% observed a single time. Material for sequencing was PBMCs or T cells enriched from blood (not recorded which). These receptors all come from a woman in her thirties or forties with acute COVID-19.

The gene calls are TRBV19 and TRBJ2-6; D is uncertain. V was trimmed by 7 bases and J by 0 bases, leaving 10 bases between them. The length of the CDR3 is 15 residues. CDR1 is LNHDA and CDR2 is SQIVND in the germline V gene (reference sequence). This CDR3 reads CASTWASSGANVLTF. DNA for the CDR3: TGTGCCAGTACCTGGGCGAGCTCTGGGGCCAACGTCCTGACTTTC.

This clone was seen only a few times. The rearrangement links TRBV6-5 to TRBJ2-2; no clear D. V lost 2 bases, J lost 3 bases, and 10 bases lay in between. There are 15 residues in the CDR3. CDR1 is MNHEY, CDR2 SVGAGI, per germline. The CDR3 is CASSYGALDTGELFF. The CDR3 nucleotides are TGTGCCAGCAGTTACGGAGCGCTGGACACCGGGGAGCTGTTTTTT.

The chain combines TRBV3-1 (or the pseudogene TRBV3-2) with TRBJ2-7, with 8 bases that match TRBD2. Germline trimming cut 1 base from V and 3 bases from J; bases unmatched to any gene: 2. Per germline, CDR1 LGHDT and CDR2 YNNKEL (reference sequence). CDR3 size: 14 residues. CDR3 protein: CASSQGTSIYEQYF. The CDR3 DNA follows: TGTGCCAGCAGCCAAGGGACTAGCATCTACGAGCAGTACTTC.

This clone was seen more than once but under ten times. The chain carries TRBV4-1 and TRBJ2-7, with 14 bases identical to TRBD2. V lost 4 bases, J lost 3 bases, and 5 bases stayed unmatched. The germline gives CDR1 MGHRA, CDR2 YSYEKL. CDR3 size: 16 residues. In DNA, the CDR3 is TGCGCCAGCAGCCCCACGGGACTAGCGGGAGACTACGAGCAGTACTTC. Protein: CASSPTGLAGDYEQYF.

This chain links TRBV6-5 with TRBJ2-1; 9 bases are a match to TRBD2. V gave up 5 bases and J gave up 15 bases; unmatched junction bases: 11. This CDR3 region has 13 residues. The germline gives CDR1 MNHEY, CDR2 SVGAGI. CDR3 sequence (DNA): TGTGCCAGCAGTCTTCATAGCGGGAGTTCCCCGTTCTTC. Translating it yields CASSLHSGSSPFF.

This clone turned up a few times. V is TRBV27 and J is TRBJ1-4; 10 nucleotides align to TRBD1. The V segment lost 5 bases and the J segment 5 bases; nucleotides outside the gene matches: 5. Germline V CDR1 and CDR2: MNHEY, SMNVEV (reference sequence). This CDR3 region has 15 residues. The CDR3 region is CASSIRTGGNEKLFF. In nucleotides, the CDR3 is TGTGCCAGCAGTATCCGGACAGGGGGGAATGAAAAACTGTTTTTT.

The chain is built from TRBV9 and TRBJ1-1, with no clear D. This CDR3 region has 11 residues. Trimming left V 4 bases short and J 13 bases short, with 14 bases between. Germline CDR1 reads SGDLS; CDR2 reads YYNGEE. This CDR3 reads CASSLDGRFFF. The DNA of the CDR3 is TGTGCCAGCAGCTTAGACGGGAGGTTTTTCTTT.

CDR3 coding DNA: TGTGCCTGGAGGAGAGCGGACGAGAATGAGCAGTTCTTC. Its translation is CAWRRADENEQFF. J is TRBJ2-1 and V is TRBV30, with a tentative D call TRBD2 (5 bases). V gave up 3 bases and J gave up 7 bases, with 13 bases separating them. The CDR3 extends over 13 amino acids. The V gene's germline CDR1 is GTSNPN and CDR2 SVGIG (reference sequence).

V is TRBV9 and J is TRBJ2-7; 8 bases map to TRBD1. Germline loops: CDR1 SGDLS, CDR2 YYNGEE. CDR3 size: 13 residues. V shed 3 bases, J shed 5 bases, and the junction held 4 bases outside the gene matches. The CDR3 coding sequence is TGTGCCAGCAGCGGACAGGGGACGGACGAGCAGTACTTC. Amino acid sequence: CASSGQGTDEQYF.

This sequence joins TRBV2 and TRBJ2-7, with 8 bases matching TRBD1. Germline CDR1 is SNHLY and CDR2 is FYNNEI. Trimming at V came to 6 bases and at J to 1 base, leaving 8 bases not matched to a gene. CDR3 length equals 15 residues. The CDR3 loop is CASSRQGSVSYEQYF. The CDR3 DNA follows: TGTGCCAGCAGCCGACAGGGGTCCGTGTCCTACGAGCAGTACTTC.